The next 18 T cell receptor beta chains were all read from a single sample in a study of cytomegalovirus exposure and HLA in healthy donors. The PCR had 60 Vbeta and 13 Jbeta primers. Sequencing was performed with immunoSEQ multiplex PCR; in TCRdb, only in-frame clones are kept and a portion is missing. In the table there are 150,000 to 200,000 clones, 77% of which are singletons. The sequencing input was PBMCs. These receptors were taken from a woman between 55 and 75 years old in good health and CMV-seropositive.

The genes are TRBV15 and TRBJ1-2; 7 bases are shared with TRBD1. CDR1 and CDR2 (germline): LNHNV, YYDKDF (reference sequence). This CDR3 contains 13 residues. V lost 4 bases to trimming and J lost 4 bases; unmatched junction nucleotides: 3. The DNA of the CDR3 is TGTGCCACCAGCACTACAGGGGTCTATGGCTACACCTTC. Protein sequence: CATSTTGVYGYTF.

V and J are TRBV2 and TRBJ1-1, with TRBD1 matching 7 bases. CDR3 length: 13 amino acids. J gave up 1 base and V 6 bases, and 2 bases lay outside the gene matches. CDR1 is SNHLY and CDR2 is FYNNEI in the germline V gene. This chain's CDR3 is CASRTGWNTEAFF. In DNA form, the CDR3 reads TGTGCCAGCAGGACAGGGTGGAACACTGAAGCTTTCTTT. The full variable domain, its missing parts supplied by reference TRBV2 and TRBJ1-1, is EPEVTQTPSHQVTQMGQEVILRCVPISNHLYFYWYRQILGQKVEFLVSFYNNEISEKSEIFDDQFSVERPDGSNFTLKIRSTKLEDSAMYFCASRTGWNTEAFFGQGTRLTVV.

This chain links TRBV27 with TRBJ2-1; 7 bases are a match to TRBD1. Trimming removed 0 bases from V and 8 bases from J; junction bases left unmatched: 4. The CDR3 covers 14 residues. Germline-derived CDR1 and CDR2 are MNHEY and SMNVEV (reference sequence). CDR3 in amino acids: CASSLSTGADEQFF. The CDR3 nucleotides are TGTGCCAGCAGTTTATCTACAGGGGCGGATGAGCAGTTCTTC.

The rearrangement uses TRBV29-1 and TRBJ2-1, with 9 bases that match TRBD1. CDR1 SQVTM and CDR2 ANQGSEA come from the germline V gene. The junction had 0 bases not matched to a gene; V was cut back by 6 bases and J by 6 bases. The CDR3 extends over 11 amino acids. The CDR3 DNA follows: TGCAGCGTGGGACAGGGCAATGAGCAGTTCTTC. This gives the protein CSVGQGNEQFF.

The chain combines TRBV10-3 with TRBJ1-2, with 10 bases that match TRBD1. J lost 3 bases, V lost 10 bases, and 2 bases had no gene match. Germline V gene sequence: CDR1 ENHRY, CDR2 SYGVKD. This CDR3 spans 12 amino acids. The CDR3 region is CATGQGDYGYTF. The CDR3 nucleotides read TGTGCCACCGGACAGGGGGACTATGGCTACACCTTC.

The chain joins TRBV27 to TRBJ2-1; the D is unclear. Per the germline V gene, CDR1 is MNHEY and CDR2 is SMNVEV (reference sequence). The CDR3 sequence is 11 residues long. V was pared by 6 bases and J by 4 bases, with 4 bases between. DNA of the CDR3: TGTGCCAGCAGCGTATACAATGAGCAGTTCTTC. This codes for CASSVYNEQFF.

The chain employs TRBV19 and TRBJ2-6; the match to TRBD2 covers 14 bases. There are 20 residues in the CDR3. Germline CDR1 is LNHDA and CDR2 is SQIVND (reference sequence). After removal of 6 bases from V and 0 bases from J, the junction contained 10 bases not matched to a gene. Here the CDR3 DNA reads TGTGCCAGTAGGCCCGGGACTAGCGGGAGAGGGGTCTCTGGGGCCAACGTCCTGACTTTC. Amino acids: CASRPGTSGRGVSGANVLTF.

This chain connects TRBV5-1 to TRBJ2-5, with 12 bases fitting TRBD2. The CDR3 runs 15 residues. Germline CDR1 SGHRS, CDR2 YFSETQ. With V trimmed by 0 bases and J by 5 bases, 2 bases remained unmatched. In DNA, the CDR3 is TGCGCCAGCAGCTTGGATGGGACTAGCGGGGAGACCCAGTACTTC. The encoded protein is CASSLDGTSGETQYF.

The J gene is TRBJ1-5, the V gene TRBV29-1; weak D call: TRBD1 (6 bases). The CDR3 has 14 amino acids. V was cut by 4 bases and J by 0 bases, with 10 bases left in between. Germline V gene sequence: CDR1 SQVTM, CDR2 ANQGSEA. The chain's CDR3 is CSVGDTRSNQPQHF. The CDR3, as DNA: TGCAGCGTTGGGGACACTCGTAGCAATCAGCCCCAGCATTTT.

This clone appeared a few times. This rearrangement joins TRBV27 to TRBJ2-3, with D unresolved. The ends were cut back, 3 bases at V and 2 bases at J, with 12 bases in the middle. Per the germline V gene, CDR1 is MNHEY and CDR2 is SMNVEV (reference sequence). The CDR3 sequence is 15 residues long. The CDR3 nucleotides are TGTGCCAGCAGTTTTCTCCCGGGTTTCACAGATACGCAGTATTTT. Its protein product is CASSFLPGFTDTQYF.

The chain couples TRBV11-2 to TRBJ2-7; 8 bases agree with TRBD1. Trimming at V came to 3 bases and at J to 4 bases, leaving 8 bases not matched to a gene. This CDR3 is built from 15 residues. The germline V gene encodes CDR1 SGHAT and CDR2 FQNNGV. Written as DNA, the CDR3 is TGTGCCAGCAGCTTGGTCGCAGGGGGCTTATACGAGCAGTACTTC. Its translation is CASSLVAGGLYEQYF.

CDR3 residues: CASSASPGQGSEKLFF. As DNA, the CDR3 is TGTGCCAGCAGTGCATCTCCGGGACAGGGTAGTGAAAAACTGTTTTTT. This chain joins TRBV28 and TRBJ1-4; TRBD1 matches 9 bases. Unmatched junction bases numbered 11, after V lost 5 bases and J lost 7 bases. CDR1 MDHEN and CDR2 SYDVKM come from the germline V gene. The CDR3 is 16 amino acids.

The genes are TRBV9 and TRBJ1-3; D gene uncertain. CDR3 size: 16 residues. Germline CDR1 SGDLS, CDR2 YYNGEE. Trimming stripped 3 bases from V and 0 bases from J, with 13 bases between. In DNA, the CDR3 is TGTGCCAGCAGCGACGACGGACTGAGCTCTGGAAACACCATATATTTT. Its translation is CASSDDGLSSGNTIYF.

This chain links TRBV11-2 with TRBJ2-3, with D possibly TRBD2 on 6 matching bases. The CDR3 consists of 17 residues. Germline loops: CDR1 SGHAT, CDR2 FQNNGV. The V end was cut by 2 bases, the J end by 0 bases, with 15 bases between. The CDR3 loop is CASSLFGGGTSTDTQYF. CDR3 DNA sequence: TGTGCCAGCAGCTTATTCGGGGGAGGCACTAGCACAGATACGCAGTATTTT.

The rearrangement joins TRBV5-1 to TRBJ2-7, with 9 bases identical to TRBD1. V gave up 4 bases and J gave up 7 bases; unmatched junction bases: 12. Germline V gives CDR1 SGHRS, CDR2 YFSETQ. The length of the CDR3 is 15 residues. As DNA, the CDR3 is TGCGCCAGCAGCCAAGCCGGGACAGGGAGTGAGGAGCAGTACTTC. Encoded protein: CASSQAGTGSEEQYF. Drawing the rest from reference TRBV5-1 and TRBJ2-7, the complete variable domain is KAGVTQTPRYLIKTRGQQVTLSCSPISGHRSVSWYQQTPGQGLQFLFEYFSETQRNKGNFPGRFSGRQFSNSRSEMNVSTLELGDSALYLCASSQAGTGSEEQYFGPGTRLTVT.

The chain carries TRBV25-1 and TRBJ1-4; 7 bases line up with TRBD1. Germline V lookup: CDR1 MGHDK, CDR2 SYGVNS. Trimming cost V 2 bases and J 8 bases; bases outside gene matches: 8. This CDR3 has 15 residues. Here the CDR3 reads CASSEPRGLAEKLFF. The CDR3 nucleotides read TGTGCCAGCAGTGAACCTAGGGGGCTAGCCGAAAAACTGTTTTTT.

The chain couples TRBV28 to TRBJ2-7; weak D call: TRBD2 (6 bases). Deletions cut 3 bases from V and 3 bases from J, with 18 bases between. This CDR3 has 16 residues. Germline CDR1 MDHEN, CDR2 SYDVKM. The CDR3 nucleotides read TGTGCCAGCAGTTTTGGCGGGACCTTGGTAAGCTACGAGCAGTACTTC. It translates to CASSFGGTLVSYEQYF.

J is TRBJ2-3 and V is TRBV5-1; possible D gene TRBD1, 5 bases. The V end lost 4 bases, the J end lost 3 bases, and 18 bases lay between the germline ends. Germline V lookup: CDR1 SGHRS, CDR2 YFSETQ. The CDR3 loop spans 16 amino acids. The CDR3 loop reads CASSPPMGKGTDTQYF. DNA for the CDR3: TGCGCCAGCAGCCCCCCTATGGGGAAGGGGACAGATACGCAGTATTTT.